This T cell receptor beta chain was retrieved from a study of shared clonotypes between healthy human individuals. Caucasian adults residing in Nashville, Tennessee made up all the donors. Every subset had its genomic DNA shared out evenly among several immunoSEQ plates. In the authors' methods: Filtering differed, since immunoSEQ gave only junction sequences and no quality scores. Data came from immunoSEQ multiplex PCR; TCRdb stores just in-frame clones and leaves some out. The V and J calls and clone size come from that table; D and trimming were worked out from the DNA. This table holds hundreds of thousands of clones, roughly 80% found once. V lost 4 bases to trimming and J lost 6 bases; unmatched junction nucleotides: 3. The CDR3 runs 13 residues. Germline CDR1 SGDLS, CDR2 YYNGEE.

The sequence derives from a woman aged 40-49 years in good health. Some clones in this sample may be carry-over from other donors' samples. The specimen was PBMCs. This chain links TRBV9 with TRBJ2-1, with 8 bases fitting TRBD1. The CDR3 bases are TGTGCCAGCAGCCTGGGACAGGCCAATGAGCAGTTCTTC. Its protein product is CASSLGQANEQFF.